This TCR beta chain was found in a study of CD8+CD57+ T cells in acquired aplastic anemia. As for the study in general: Sorted CD4+ and CD8+ cell DNA averaged around 3 ug. Mean read depth for CD4+ cells from healthy donors was some 11 million.

V lost 4 bases and J 4 bases, leaving 11 bases between the germline ends. The CDR3 has 14 residues. Germline-derived CDR1 and CDR2 are LNHDA and SQIVND (reference sequence). This clonotype was recorded many times. Its antigen remains unknown. Study-wide results and caveats: Patients and controls were found to share about 31 CD8+ CDR3 sequences. The CD8+ Simpson's diversity of patients and controls was not significantly different.

Genomic DNA provided the template from which TCR beta VDJ and CDR3 profiles were obtained. TCRdb analysed the reads with MiXCR anew, one entry per CDR3 protein. In the table there are roughly 180,000 distinct CDR3 sequences, roughly half of which are singletons. Sequencing was carried out using sorted CD4+, CD8+, or CD8+CD57+ T cells (not recorded which) from PBMCs. The clonotype originates from a human donor in good health. The chain couples TRBV19 to TRBJ2-4; D tentatively fits TRBD1 or TRBD2 (6 bases each). As DNA, the CDR3 is TGTGCCAGTAGTAAGGGGGGACTTAAAAACATTCAGTACTTC. Translating it yields CASSKGGLKNIQYF.